The present entry profiles one TCR beta chain with its context. Its antigen is not identified. TCRdb used MiXCR to reprocess the 5' RACE reads, holding one entry per CDR3 protein. In the table there are 55,000 to 70,000 distinct CDR3 sequences, roughly 28% of which are singletons. Study observations and caveats: Tumor Tregs overlapped most with tumor, then blood, naive CD4+ cells.

The CDR3 sequence is 13 residues long. Germline values: CDR1 MNHEY, CDR2 SVGEGT. Unmatched junction bases numbered 5, after V lost 6 bases and J lost 4 bases. Sequences were obtained from tumor-infiltrating memory CD4+ T cells sorted from the breast tumor. Sample subset: memory CD4+ T cells, CD4+CD45RO+CD25-. The receptor was isolated from a female donor with breast cancer. The chain combines TRBV6-2 or TRBV6-3 with TRBJ2-7; 8 bases are shared with TRBD1. Here the CDR3 DNA reads TGTGCCAGCAGCACGACAGGGGAATACGAGCAGTACTTC. Residues: CASSTTGEYEQYF.